The 16 T cell receptor beta chains below come from one sample, sequenced in a study of PD-L1 blockade in urothelial cancer. Sequencing used immunoSEQ multiplex PCR; TCRdb keeps in-frame clones, though not all of them. Of around 100,000 clones in the sample, about 85% were seen once. The sample in question was PBMCs, obtained around atezolizumab (anti-PD-L1) treatment. The source is a man aged 45-65 years with urothelial cancer.

This chain joins TRBV10-3 and TRBJ2-7; 7 bases agree with TRBD2. Germline trimming cut 4 bases from V and 7 bases from J; bases unmatched to any gene: 13. This CDR3 is 15 amino acids long. Germline CDR1 ENHRY, CDR2 SYGVKD. The CDR3 DNA is TGTGCCATCAGTGCCAGCGGGACCCAGACCGGGGAGCAGTACTTC. This encodes CAISASGTQTGEQYF.

The chain combines TRBV28 with TRBJ1-5; 10 nucleotides align to TRBD1. The length of the CDR3 is 16 residues. CDR1 MDHEN and CDR2 SYDVKM come from the germline V gene. Unmatched junction bases numbered 8, after V lost 6 bases and J lost 3 bases. The DNA for the CDR3 is TGTGCCAGCAGCCATCGACAGGGGGCGGACAATCAGCCCCAGCATTTT. Protein: CASSHRQGADNQPQHF.

This clone was observed a few times. V usage is TRBV28 and J usage is TRBJ2-5, with D maybe TRBD1 (6 bases). This CDR3 has 15 residues. The V gene's germline CDR1 is MDHEN and CDR2 SYDVKM. V was trimmed by 3 bases and J by 0 bases, leaving 11 bases between them. Here the CDR3 DNA reads TGTGCCAGCAGTTTCGGCCGGGACAACCAAGAGACCCAGTACTTC. As protein: CASSFGRDNQETQYF.

The chain uses TRBV29-1 and TRBJ2-1, with D maybe TRBD2 (5 bases). V lost 3 bases to trimming and J lost 7 bases, with 16 bases between them. The CDR3 is 14 amino acids. Germline-derived CDR1 and CDR2 are SQVTM and ANQGSEA. The CDR3 coding sequence is TGCAGCGTTGAGTCGGGATTCCTGATGAATGAGCAGTTCTTC. Amino acids: CSVESGFLMNEQFF.

The CDR3 coding sequence is TGCGCCAGCAGCCAAGTCTCCGGAGAGAATTACTACACCTTC. It translates to CASSQVSGENYYTF. The chain combines TRBV4-1 with TRBJ1-2; D is ambiguous. Germline CDR1 is MGHRA and CDR2 is YSYEKL. The CDR3 consists of 14 residues. Trimming cost V 1 base and J 10 bases, with 16 bases left between them.

The chain combines TRBV6-1 with TRBJ2-7, with D tentatively TRBD2 (6 bases). The CDR3 extends over 14 amino acids. Germline lookup yields CDR1 MNHNS and CDR2 SASEGT. The V end was cut by 10 bases, the J end by 3 bases, with 19 bases between. The CDR3 nucleotides read TGTGCCACAAGCGGCCTTTCCGGGAGCTACGAGCAGTACTTC. It translates to CATSGLSGSYEQYF.

This clone was seen many times. The gene calls are TRBV28 and TRBJ1-5; D is unresolved. This CDR3 contains 13 residues. Germline CDR1 MDHEN, CDR2 SYDVKM. V was cut by 7 bases and J by 6 bases, with 13 bases left in between. The CDR3 bases are TGTGCCAGCACTTCATTCGGAGTTCAGCCCCAGCATTTT. This translates into CASTSFGVQPQHF.

The chain employs TRBV9 and TRBJ2-3; 10 nucleotides match TRBD2. V lost 2 bases to trimming and J lost 6 bases; unmatched junction nucleotides: 3. The CDR3 spans 14 residues. Germline-derived CDR1 and CDR2 are SGDLS and YYNGEE. The CDR3 protein is CASSVSGGFDTQYF. The CDR3 coding sequence is TGTGCCAGCAGCGTTAGCGGGGGGTTTGATACGCAGTATTTT.

The chain couples TRBV5-1 to TRBJ1-2, with D maybe TRBD1 (6 bases). Between the trimmed V and J ends, which lost 0 bases and 4 bases, there was a span of 10 bases. CDR1 SGHRS and CDR2 YFSETQ come from the germline V gene. The CDR3 contains 14 residues. Here the CDR3 DNA reads TGCGCCAGCAGCTTGGCAGGACAGAGCTATGGCTACACCTTC. Translation gives CASSLAGQSYGYTF.

This chain joins TRBV18 and TRBJ2-1, with D possibly being TRBD2 (6 bases). The CDR3 consists of 13 residues. V gave up 6 bases and J gave up 6 bases, with 12 bases separating them. CDR1 and CDR2 (germline): KGHSH, LQKENI. The CDR3 coding sequence is TGTGCCAGCTCCCCCGGGGGTATCAATGAGCAGTTCTTC. This codes for CASSPGGINEQFF. Variable domain in full (rest from reference TRBV18 and TRBJ2-1): NAGVMQNPRHLVRRRGQEARLRCSPMKGHSHVYWYRQLPEEGLKFMVYLQKENIIDESGMPKERFSAEFPKEGPSILRIQQVVRGDSAAYFCASSPGGINEQFFGPGTRLTVL.

This clone has only one observation. The V gene is TRBV5-1, the J gene TRBJ2-1, with TRBD2 identical over 8 bases. J gave up 14 bases and V 2 bases, and 12 bases lay outside the gene matches. Germline V gene data show CDR1 as SGHRS and CDR2 as YFSETQ. This CDR3 is 14 amino acids long. CDR3 amino acids: CASSFAEKAGDKFF. CDR3 sequence (DNA): TGCGCCAGCAGCTTCGCCGAAAAAGCGGGAGATAAGTTCTTC. Full variable domain (outside the CDR3, taken from reference TRBV5-1 and TRBJ2-1): KAGVTQTPRYLIKTRGQQVTLSCSPISGHRSVSWYQQTPGQGLQFLFEYFSETQRNKGNFPGRFSGRQFSNSRSEMNVSTLELGDSALYLCASSFAEKAGDKFFGPGTRLTVL.

V is TRBV27 and J is TRBJ2-7, with TRBD1 matching 9 bases. The trim removed 3 bases at V and 2 bases at J, leaving 8 bases unmatched. The CDR3 sequence is 16 residues long. Germline V gives CDR1 MNHEY, CDR2 SMNVEV (reference sequence). CDR3 bases: TGTGCCAGCAGTTTGGATGGCGGGACAGGGACCTACGAGCAGTACTTC. Translation gives CASSLDGGTGTYEQYF.

V and J are TRBV11-2 and TRBJ2-1, with 11 bases that match TRBD2. Trimming removed 5 bases from V and 1 base from J; junction bases left unmatched: 4. The CDR3 consists of 16 residues. Germline V gene data show CDR1 as SGHAT and CDR2 as FQNNGV. CDR3 nucleotides: TGTGCCAGCAGCCCATCTAGCGGGAGGTCCTACAATGAGCAGTTCTTC. Its protein product is CASSPSSGRSYNEQFF.

This clone was counted at least ten times. This chain joins TRBV11-3 and TRBJ2-7; 8 bases map to TRBD2. The ends lost 5 bases at V and 4 bases at J; junction bases unmatched: 7. Germline V gene data show CDR1 as SGHNT and CDR2 as YENEEA. CDR3 size: 14 residues. The chain's CDR3 is CASSPGGALYEQYF. Written as DNA, the CDR3 is TGTGCCAGCAGCCCCGGGGGGGCGCTTTACGAGCAGTACTTC.

The CDR3 region is CASSSRETQYF. The DNA of the CDR3 is TGTGCCAGCAGCTCGCGAGAGACCCAGTACTTC. The V gene is TRBV5-6, the J gene TRBJ2-5; D uncertain. The CDR3 runs 11 residues. CDR1 and CDR2 from the germline V gene are SGHDT and YYEEEE. V lost 3 bases to trimming and J lost 4 bases, with 4 bases between them.

This clone was detected once. The genes are TRBV6-5 and TRBJ2-4; TRBD2 matches 16 bases. The CDR3 length is 15 residues. J gave up 4 bases and V 6 bases, and 0 bases lay outside the gene matches. From germline, CDR1 is MNHEY and CDR2 SVGAGI. CDR3 amino acids: CASRGLAGGKNIQYF. The CDR3 region has the DNA TGTGCCAGCAGGGGACTAGCGGGAGGGAAAAACATTCAGTACTTC.